Listed here are 23 T cell receptor beta chains from one sample, sequenced in a study of blood T cell repertoires in COVID-19 (dated by TCRdb to the early 2020s). Libraries were built with the immunoSEQ multiplex PCR assay. The table was pulled from immuneACCESS by TCRdb, which kept in-frame rearrangements only. Such tables lose some clones; where checked, under half of the loss comes from unresolved V genes, and the rest has no known cause. The sample table shows more than 200,000 clones, and more than 75% are seen once. In total, the top ten clones hold roughly 5% of the sample. The specimen was peripheral blood. The receptors shown here come from a woman in her fifties or sixties with COVID-19, enrolled during active disease.

The V and J genes are TRBV10-3 and TRBJ1-5, with D possibly matching TRBD1 (5 bases). Germline V gene sequence: CDR1 ENHRY, CDR2 SYGVKD. V was shortened by 4 bases and J by 4 bases, with 8 bases between the two germline ends. The CDR3 spans 13 residues. CDR3 in DNA: TGTGCCATCAGTGGACAGTTTAATCAGCCCCAGCATTTT. Its protein product is CAISGQFNQPQHF.

CDR3 residues: CASSSPAGNSYNEQFF. The CDR3 DNA sequence: TGTGCCAGCAGTTCCCCCGCGGGCAACTCCTACAATGAGCAGTTCTTC. The chain uses TRBV6-5 and TRBJ2-1, with D tentatively TRBD2 (5 bases). Germline lookup yields CDR1 MNHEY and CDR2 SVGAGI. The germline V and J ends were trimmed by 4 bases and 0 bases, with 13 bases remaining between them. The length of the CDR3 is 16 residues.

V and J are TRBV5-1 and TRBJ1-2; TRBD1 matches 9 bases. The CDR3 is 15 residues long. Germline V gene sequence: CDR1 SGHRS, CDR2 YFSETQ. Unmatched junction bases numbered 10, after V lost 5 bases and J lost 5 bases. The CDR3 spells CASRPGQGDLYGYTF. CDR3 bases: TGCGCCAGCAGGCCGGGACAGGGTGATCTATATGGCTACACCTTC.

Details on this clone: At the DNA level, this CDR3 is encoded by other sequences in the same sample as well. The chain couples TRBV7-6 to TRBJ1-4; no clear D gene. The V gene's germline CDR1 is SGHVS and CDR2 FNYEAQ. CDR3 length equals 13 residues. V lost 1 base and J 3 bases, leaving 3 bases between the germline ends. The CDR3 is CASSLGPNEKLFF. DNA for the CDR3: TGTGCCAGCAGCTTAGGGCCTAATGAAAAACTGTTTTTT.

V and J are TRBV24-1 and TRBJ2-1, with TRBD2 matching over 12 bases. V lost 0 bases, J lost 9 bases, and 2 bases stayed unmatched. Germline assignment: CDR1 KGHDR and CDR2 SFDVKD. The CDR3 spans 15 residues. The DNA for the CDR3 is TGTGCCACCAGTGATTTGGGACTAGCGGGATCTGAGCAGTTCTTC. This sequence encodes CATSDLGLAGSEQFF.

V and J are TRBV28 and TRBJ1-1; a weak D match, TRBD1 (6 bases). Germline CDR1 MDHEN, CDR2 SYDVKM. V was pared by 4 bases and J by 0 bases, with 15 bases between. There are 16 residues in the CDR3. This chain's CDR3 is CASSWGGRQVNTEAFF. CDR3 in DNA: TGTGCCAGCAGTTGGGGAGGGAGACAGGTGAACACTGAAGCTTTCTTT.

The chain joins TRBV30 to TRBJ2-1; the match to TRBD2 covers 7 bases. The germline gives CDR1 GTSNPN, CDR2 SVGIG (reference sequence). CDR3 length: 12 amino acids. V lost 2 bases, J lost 9 bases, and 4 bases stayed unmatched. CDR3 amino acids: CAWSSGIGEQFF. DNA for the CDR3: TGTGCCTGGAGTAGCGGGATCGGTGAGCAGTTCTTC.

Regarding this clone: Within the sample, other DNA sequences also encode this same CDR3. The rearrangement links TRBV28 to TRBJ2-7, with D perhaps TRBD1 (5 bases). The CDR3 loop spans 14 amino acids. V lost 2 bases, J lost 0 bases, and 8 bases lay in between. Germline CDR1 reads MDHEN; CDR2 reads SYDVKM. As DNA, the CDR3 is TGTGCCAGCAGTTTAGGGGCCTACTCCTACGAGCAGTACTTC. Protein product: CASSLGAYSYEQYF. The entire variable domain, with the rest obtained from reference TRBV28 and TRBJ2-7, is as follows: DVKVTQSSRYLVKRTGEKVFLECVQDMDHENMFWYRQDPGLGLRLIYFSYDVKMKEKGDIPEGYSVSREKKERFSLILESASTNQTSMYLCASSLGAYSYEQYFGPGTRLTVT.

This clone is a singleton in its sample. The chain has TRBV6-4 and TRBJ2-1; 7 bases agree with TRBD1. The germline V gene encodes CDR1 MRHNA and CDR2 SNTAGT. V was pared by 7 bases and J by 5 bases, with 5 bases of the junction left unmatched. CDR3 size: 13 residues. The CDR3 spells CASNRGQNNEQFF. CDR3 DNA: TGTGCCAGCAATAGGGGACAGAACAATGAGCAGTTCTTC.

The gene calls are TRBV21-1 and TRBJ2-2; the D call of TRBD1 is as the table states it, not checked on the DNA. TRBV21-1 is reported as a pseudogene. The length of the CDR3 is 16 residues. This chain's CDR3 is CASSKELQESTGELFF. The CDR3, as DNA: TGTGCCAGCAGCAAAGAATTACAGGAGAGCACCGGGGAGCTGTTTTTT.

This chain links TRBV19 with TRBJ2-7, with 8 bases aligning to TRBD1. The CDR3 is made up of 14 amino acids. From germline, CDR1 is LNHDA and CDR2 SQIVND (reference sequence). Unmatched junction bases numbered 8, after V lost 6 bases and J lost 4 bases. DNA of the CDR3: TGTGCCAGTAGAAGGGACAGGTGGGGATACGAGCAGTACTTC. Residues: CASRRDRWGYEQYF.

The V call is TRBV20-1, the J call TRBJ2-3; no definite D call. Trimming removed 6 bases from V and 3 bases from J, with 7 bases in between. CDR1 and CDR2 from the germline V gene are DFQATT and SNEGSKA (reference sequence). This CDR3 has 11 amino acids. The CDR3 region is CSAPGTDTQYF. The CDR3 DNA is TGCAGTGCCCCCGGGACAGATACGCAGTATTTT.

J is TRBJ1-3 and V is TRBV11-2, with D unresolved. V was clipped by 5 bases and J by 5 bases, with 10 bases between them. CDR1 and CDR2 from the germline V gene are SGHAT and FQNNGV. The length of the CDR3 is 13 residues. DNA for the CDR3: TGTGCCAGCAGCCCTCCTAAGCGAAACACCATATATTTT. It codes for CASSPPKRNTIYF.

V is TRBV15 and J is TRBJ1-1; 9 bases match TRBD1. The germline gives CDR1 LNHNV, CDR2 YYDKDF (reference sequence). The length of the CDR3 is 13 residues. The V gene end was trimmed by 7 bases and the J gene end by 5 bases; junction bases not matched to a gene: 5. CDR3 protein: CATKQGAFTEAFF. CDR3 sequence (DNA): TGTGCCACCAAACAGGGGGCTTTTACTGAAGCTTTCTTT.

The rearrangement joins TRBV30 to TRBJ2-1, with 9 bases lining up with TRBD1. Unmatched junction bases numbered 5, after V lost 1 base and J lost 4 bases. The CDR3 runs 15 residues. CDR1 and CDR2 from the germline V gene are GTSNPN and SVGIG (reference sequence). DNA of the CDR3: TGTGCCTGGAGTGGCGGACAGGGGTCGTACAATGAGCAGTTCTTC. This translates into CAWSGGQGSYNEQFF. Supplemented by reference TRBV30 and TRBJ2-1, the full variable domain reads SQTIHQWPATLVQPVGSPLSLECTVEGTSNPNLYWYRQAAGRGLQLLFYSVGIGQISSEVPQNLSASRPQDRQFILSSKKLLLSDSGFYLCAWSGGQGSYNEQFFGPGTRLTVL.

The chain carries TRBV20-1 and TRBJ2-7; no firm D call. Germline loops: CDR1 DFQATT, CDR2 SNEGSKA (reference sequence). V lost 4 bases and J lost 2, with 6 bases in between. The CDR3 has 11 amino acids. The CDR3 DNA is TGCAGTGCTAAGAACACCTACGAGCAGTACTTC. Encoded protein: CSAKNTYEQYF.

The CDR3 sequence: CASSFKRGEKLFF. CDR3 in DNA: TGTGCCAGTAGTTTTAAAAGGGGTGAAAAACTGTTTTTT. The chain carries TRBV19 and TRBJ1-4, with a possible D match to TRBD1 (5 bases). V lost 5 bases and J 7 bases, leaving 11 bases between the germline ends. This CDR3 contains 13 residues. The germline V gene encodes CDR1 LNHDA and CDR2 SQIVND (reference sequence).

The J gene is TRBJ1-5, the V gene TRBV11-2; maybe TRBD1 (5 bases). This CDR3 comprises 13 residues. Between the trimmed V and J ends, which lost 1 base and 6 bases, there was a span of 7 bases. The germline CDR1 and CDR2 sequences are SGHAT and FQNNGV. The CDR3 loop reads CASSLGQSQPQHF. The DNA for the CDR3 is TGTGCCAGCAGCTTAGGACAGAGTCAGCCCCAGCATTTT. The entire variable domain, with the rest obtained from reference TRBV11-2 and TRBJ1-5, is as follows: EAGVAQSPRYKIIEKRQSVAFWCNPISGHATLYWYQQILGQGPKLLIQFQNNGVVDDSQLPKDRFSAERLKGVDSTLKIQPAKLEDSAVYLCASSLGQSQPQHFGDGTRLSIL.

The genes are TRBV2 and TRBJ2-5; 10 bases agree with TRBD1. The CDR3 has 18 amino acids. CDR1 SNHLY and CDR2 FYNNEI come from the germline V gene. J gave up 5 bases and V 6 bases, and 18 bases lay outside the gene matches. CDR3 coding DNA: TGTGCCAGCAGGGCCTGGGTTCGGACAGGGGGAAGTAGGGAGACCCAGTACTTC. Its translation: CASRAWVRTGGSRETQYF.

This chain joins TRBV7-3 and TRBJ2-1; possible D gene TRBD1, 5 bases. Germline assignment: CDR1 SGHTA and CDR2 FQGTGA. The CDR3 is 15 amino acids. V was pared by 5 bases and J by 0 bases, with 11 bases between. CDR3 residues: CASSRQQRSYNEQFF. CDR3 coding DNA: TGTGCCAGCAGCCGACAGCAACGCTCCTACAATGAGCAGTTCTTC.

V is TRBV18 and J is TRBJ2-7, with D possibly matching TRBD2 (5 bases). The V gene's germline CDR1 is KGHSH and CDR2 LQKENI. The CDR3 has 19 residues. Between the trimmed V and J ends, which lost 1 base and 3 bases, there was a span of 25 bases. The CDR3 here is CASSPRQAPNPPSNYEQYF. The CDR3 DNA sequence: TGTGCCAGCTCACCACGGCAGGCCCCAAACCCTCCTAGCAACTACGAGCAGTACTTC.

J is TRBJ1-4 and V is TRBV9; 9 bases agree with TRBD1. V gave up 4 bases and J gave up 6 bases; unmatched junction bases: 10. The CDR3 extends over 16 amino acids. Germline V CDR1 and CDR2: SGDLS, YYNGEE. CDR3 DNA sequence: TGTGCCAGCAGCTCTCCCCGGGGACAGGGTTATGAAAAACTGTTTTTT. As protein: CASSSPRGQGYEKLFF.

This rearrangement joins TRBV7-9 to TRBJ1-6; D is possibly TRBD1 (6 bases). Germline V gene lookup returns CDR1 SEHNR and CDR2 FQNEAQ (reference sequence). This CDR3 is built from 15 residues. With 4 bases removed from V and 7 bases from J, the gap between germline ends came to 14 bases. The CDR3 spells CASSYGTSENSPLHF. The CDR3 DNA reads TGTGCCAGCAGCTATGGGACATCTGAGAATTCACCCCTCCACTTT.